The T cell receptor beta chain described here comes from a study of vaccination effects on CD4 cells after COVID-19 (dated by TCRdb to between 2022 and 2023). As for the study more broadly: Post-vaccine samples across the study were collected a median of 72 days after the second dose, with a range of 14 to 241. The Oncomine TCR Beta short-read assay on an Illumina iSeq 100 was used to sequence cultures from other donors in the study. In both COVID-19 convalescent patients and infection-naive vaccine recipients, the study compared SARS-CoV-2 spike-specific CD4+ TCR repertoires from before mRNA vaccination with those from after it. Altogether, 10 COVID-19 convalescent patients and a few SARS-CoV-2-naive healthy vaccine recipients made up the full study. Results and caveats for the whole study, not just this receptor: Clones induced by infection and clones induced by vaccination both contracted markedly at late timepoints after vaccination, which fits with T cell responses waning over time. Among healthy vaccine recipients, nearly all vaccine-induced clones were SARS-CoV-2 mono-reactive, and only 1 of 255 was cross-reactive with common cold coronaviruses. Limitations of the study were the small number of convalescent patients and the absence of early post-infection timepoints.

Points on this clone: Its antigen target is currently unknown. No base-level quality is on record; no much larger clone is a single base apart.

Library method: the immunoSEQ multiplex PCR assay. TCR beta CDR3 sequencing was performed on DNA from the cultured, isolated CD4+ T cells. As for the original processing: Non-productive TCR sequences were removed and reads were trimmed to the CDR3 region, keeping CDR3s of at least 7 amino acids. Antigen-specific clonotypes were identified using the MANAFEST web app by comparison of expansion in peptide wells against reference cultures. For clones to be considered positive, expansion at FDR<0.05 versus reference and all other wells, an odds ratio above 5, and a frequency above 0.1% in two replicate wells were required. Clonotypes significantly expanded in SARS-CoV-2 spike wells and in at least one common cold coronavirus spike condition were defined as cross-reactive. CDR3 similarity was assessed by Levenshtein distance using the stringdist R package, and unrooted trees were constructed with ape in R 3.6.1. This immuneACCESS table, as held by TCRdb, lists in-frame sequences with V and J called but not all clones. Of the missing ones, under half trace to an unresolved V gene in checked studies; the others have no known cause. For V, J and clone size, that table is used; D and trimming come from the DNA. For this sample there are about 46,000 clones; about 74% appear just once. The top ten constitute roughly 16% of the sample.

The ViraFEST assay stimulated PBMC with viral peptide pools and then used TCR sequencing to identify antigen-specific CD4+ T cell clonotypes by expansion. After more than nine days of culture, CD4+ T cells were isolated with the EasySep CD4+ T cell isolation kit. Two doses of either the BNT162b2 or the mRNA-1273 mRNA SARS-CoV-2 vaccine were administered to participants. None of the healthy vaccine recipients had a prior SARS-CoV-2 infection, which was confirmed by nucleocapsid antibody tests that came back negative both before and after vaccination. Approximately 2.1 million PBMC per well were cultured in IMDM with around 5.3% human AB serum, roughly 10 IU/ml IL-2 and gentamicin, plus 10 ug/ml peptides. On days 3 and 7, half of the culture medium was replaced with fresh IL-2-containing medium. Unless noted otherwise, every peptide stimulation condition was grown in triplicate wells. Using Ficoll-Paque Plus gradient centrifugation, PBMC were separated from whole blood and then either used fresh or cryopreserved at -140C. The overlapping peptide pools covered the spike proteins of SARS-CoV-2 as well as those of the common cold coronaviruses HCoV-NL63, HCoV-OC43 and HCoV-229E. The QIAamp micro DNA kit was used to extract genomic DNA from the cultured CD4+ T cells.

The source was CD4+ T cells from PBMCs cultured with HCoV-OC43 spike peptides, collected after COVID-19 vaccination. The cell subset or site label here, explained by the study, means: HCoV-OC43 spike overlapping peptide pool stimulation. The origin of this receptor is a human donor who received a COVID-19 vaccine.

CDR3 reads: CASSLDRGLNTEAFF. The DNA is TGTGCCAGCAGCCTTGACAGGGGGCTGAACACTGAAGCTTTCTTT. This receptor chain uses TRBV4-2 and TRBJ1-1; 10 middle bases align to TRBD1. The CDR1 and CDR2 encoded by the germline V gene are LGHNA and YNFKEQ. The CDR3 has 15 amino acids, counting the end cysteine and phenylalanine. Only the CDR3 part of the read is kept: 45 bases, read in frame from the first base. Unmatched junction bases come to 2, with V trimmed by 4 bases and J by 0 bases.